The source of this T cell receptor (beta chain) is a study of neurological immune-mediated disorders. Study conclusions and caveats: The highest TCR clonal expansion occurred in HTLV-1-associated myelopathy; multiple sclerosis fell below healthy controls.

The cDNA came from 5'RACE with 10-nucleotide random UMIs. TCRdb called the 5' RACE reads again in MiXCR, with one record for every CDR3 protein. The sample contains about 53,000 distinct CDR3 sequences, around 16% of which appear only once. Stored at -80 C, 2 million PBMCs were the source of the unsorted libraries. The CDR3 runs 18 residues. Trimming cost V 6 bases and J 0 bases, with 20 bases left between them. This clonotype was recorded at least ten times. Its antigen is not known. V gene TRBV12-3 or TRBV12-4 combines with J gene TRBJ2-2; D might be TRBD1 (6 bases). The TCR comes from a man in his 60s in good health. The specimen was PBMCs. CDR3 region: CASRPRGQSKTNTGELFF. The CDR3 DNA is TGTGCCAGCAGACCCAGAGGACAGAGTAAAACGAACACCGGGGAGCTGTTTTTT.